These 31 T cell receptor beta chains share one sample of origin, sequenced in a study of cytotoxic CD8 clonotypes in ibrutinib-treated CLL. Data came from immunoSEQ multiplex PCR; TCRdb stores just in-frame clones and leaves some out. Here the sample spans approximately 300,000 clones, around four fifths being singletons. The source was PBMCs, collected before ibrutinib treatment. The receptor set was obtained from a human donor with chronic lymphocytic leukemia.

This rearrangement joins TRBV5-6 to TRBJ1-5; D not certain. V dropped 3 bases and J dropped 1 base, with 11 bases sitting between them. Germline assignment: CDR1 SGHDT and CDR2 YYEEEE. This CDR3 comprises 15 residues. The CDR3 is CASSSRSGSNQPQHF. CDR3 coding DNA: TGTGCCAGCAGCTCCAGGTCGGGGAGCAATCAGCCCCAGCATTTT. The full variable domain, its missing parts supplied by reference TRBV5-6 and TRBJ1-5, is DAGVTQSPTHLIKTRGQQVTLRCSPKSGHDTVSWYQQALGQGPQFIFQYYEEEERQRGNFPDRFSGHQFPNYSSELNVNALLLGDSALYLCASSSRSGSNQPQHFGDGTRLSIL.

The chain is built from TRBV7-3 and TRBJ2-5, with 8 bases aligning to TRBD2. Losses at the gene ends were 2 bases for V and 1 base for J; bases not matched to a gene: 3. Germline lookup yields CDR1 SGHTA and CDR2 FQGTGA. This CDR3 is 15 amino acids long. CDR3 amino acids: CASSLLSGSQETQYF. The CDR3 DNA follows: TGTGCCAGCAGCTTATTAAGCGGGAGCCAAGAGACCCAGTACTTC.

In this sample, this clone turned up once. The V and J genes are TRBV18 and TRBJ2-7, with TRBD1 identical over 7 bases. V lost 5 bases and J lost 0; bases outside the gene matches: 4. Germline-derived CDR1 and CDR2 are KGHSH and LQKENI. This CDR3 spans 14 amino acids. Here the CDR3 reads CASSTGASSYEQYF. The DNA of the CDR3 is TGTGCCAGCTCAACAGGGGCTTCCTCCTACGAGCAGTACTTC. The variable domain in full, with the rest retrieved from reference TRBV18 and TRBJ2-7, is NAGVMQNPRHLVRRRGQEARLRCSPMKGHSHVYWYRQLPEEGLKFMVYLQKENIIDESGMPKERFSAEFPKEGPSILRIQQVVRGDSAAYFCASSTGASSYEQYFGPGTRLTVT.

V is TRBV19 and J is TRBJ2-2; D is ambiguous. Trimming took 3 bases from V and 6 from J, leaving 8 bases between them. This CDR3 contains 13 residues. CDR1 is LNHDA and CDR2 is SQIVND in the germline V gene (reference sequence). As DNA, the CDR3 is TGTGCCAGTAGTATTCTGGGTGCCGGGGAGCTGTTTTTT. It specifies CASSILGAGELFF.

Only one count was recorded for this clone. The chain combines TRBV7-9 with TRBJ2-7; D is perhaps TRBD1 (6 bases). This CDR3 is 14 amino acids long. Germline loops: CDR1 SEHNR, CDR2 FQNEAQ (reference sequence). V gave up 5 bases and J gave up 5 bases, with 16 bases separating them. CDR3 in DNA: TGTGCCAGCAGCCCGGGACAATTAAATCACGAGCAGTACTTC. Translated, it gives CASSPGQLNHEQYF.

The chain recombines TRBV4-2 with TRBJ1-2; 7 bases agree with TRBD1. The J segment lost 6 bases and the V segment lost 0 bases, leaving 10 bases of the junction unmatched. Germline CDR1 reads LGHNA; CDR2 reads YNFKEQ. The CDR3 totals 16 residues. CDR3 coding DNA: TGTGCCAGCAGCCAAGAATTCGACGGGACAGTTGATGGCTACACCTTC. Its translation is CASSQEFDGTVDGYTF.

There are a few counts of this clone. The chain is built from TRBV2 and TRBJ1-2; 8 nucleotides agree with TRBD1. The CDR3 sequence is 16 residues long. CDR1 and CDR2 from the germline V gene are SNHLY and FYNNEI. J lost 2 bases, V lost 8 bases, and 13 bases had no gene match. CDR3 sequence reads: CASPYSGQVANYGYTF. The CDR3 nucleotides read TGTGCCAGCCCCTATTCGGGACAGGTCGCGAACTATGGCTACACCTTC.

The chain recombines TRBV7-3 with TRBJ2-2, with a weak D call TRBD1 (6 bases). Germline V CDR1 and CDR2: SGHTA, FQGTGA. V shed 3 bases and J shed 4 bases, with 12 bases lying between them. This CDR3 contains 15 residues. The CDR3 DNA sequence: TGTGCCAGCAGCTTTTTGGGGGCCTTCACCGGGGAGCTGTTTTTT. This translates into CASSFLGAFTGELFF.

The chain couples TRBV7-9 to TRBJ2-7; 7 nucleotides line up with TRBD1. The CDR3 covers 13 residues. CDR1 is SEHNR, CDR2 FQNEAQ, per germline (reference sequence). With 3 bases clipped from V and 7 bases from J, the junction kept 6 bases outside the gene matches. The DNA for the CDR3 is TGTGCCAGCAGCTTGGCAGGGGGTTGGGAGCAGTACTTC. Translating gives CASSLAGGWEQYF.

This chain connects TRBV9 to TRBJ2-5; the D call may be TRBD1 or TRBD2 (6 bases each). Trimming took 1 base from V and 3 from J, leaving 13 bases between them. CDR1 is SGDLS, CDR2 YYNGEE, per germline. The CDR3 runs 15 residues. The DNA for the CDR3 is TGTGCCAGCAGCGTAAGTCACGGGGGCGAAGAGACCCAGTACTTC. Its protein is CASSVSHGGEETQYF. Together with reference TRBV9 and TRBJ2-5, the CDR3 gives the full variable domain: DSGVTQTPKHLITATGQRVTLRCSPRSGDLSVYWYQQSLDQGLQFLIQYYNGEERAKGNILERFSAQQFPDLHSELNLSSLELGDSALYFCASSVSHGGEETQYFGPGTRLLVL.

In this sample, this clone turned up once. CDR3 DNA: TGTGCCAGTACCCCGACAGGGGCGAACACTGAAGCTTTCTTT. It yields the protein CASTPTGANTEAFF. This rearrangement joins TRBV19 to TRBJ1-1; 8 bases are a match to TRBD1. The CDR3 has 14 residues. CDR1 LNHDA and CDR2 SQIVND come from the germline V gene (reference sequence). V gave up 7 bases and J gave up 1 base; unmatched junction bases: 5.

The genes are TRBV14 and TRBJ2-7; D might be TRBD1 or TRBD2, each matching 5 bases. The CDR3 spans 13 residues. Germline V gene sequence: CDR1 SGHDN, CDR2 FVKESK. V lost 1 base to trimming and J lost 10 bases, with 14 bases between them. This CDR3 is CASSQVERTTQYF. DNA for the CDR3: TGTGCCAGCAGCCAAGTTGAGCGGACAACACAGTACTTC.

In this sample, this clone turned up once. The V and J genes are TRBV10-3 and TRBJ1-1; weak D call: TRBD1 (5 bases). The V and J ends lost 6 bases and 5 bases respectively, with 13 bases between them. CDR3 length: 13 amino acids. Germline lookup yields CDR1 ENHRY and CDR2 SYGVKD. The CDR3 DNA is TGTGCCATCAGCGGGACCCCAGAGACTGAAGCTTTCTTT. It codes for CAISGTPETEAFF.

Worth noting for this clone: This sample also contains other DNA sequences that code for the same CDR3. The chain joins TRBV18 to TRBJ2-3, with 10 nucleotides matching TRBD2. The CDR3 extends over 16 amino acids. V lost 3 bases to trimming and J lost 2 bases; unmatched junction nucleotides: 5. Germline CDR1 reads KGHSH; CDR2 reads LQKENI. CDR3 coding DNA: TGTGCCAGCTCACCCCGACTAGCGGGCAACACAGATACGCAGTATTTT. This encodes CASSPRLAGNTDTQYF.

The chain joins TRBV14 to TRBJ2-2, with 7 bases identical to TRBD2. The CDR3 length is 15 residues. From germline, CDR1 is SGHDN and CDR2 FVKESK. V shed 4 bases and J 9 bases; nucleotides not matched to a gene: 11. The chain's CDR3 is CASSRPLTGGRELFF. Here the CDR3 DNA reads TGTGCCAGCAGCCGCCCGTTGACGGGAGGCCGGGAGCTGTTTTTT.

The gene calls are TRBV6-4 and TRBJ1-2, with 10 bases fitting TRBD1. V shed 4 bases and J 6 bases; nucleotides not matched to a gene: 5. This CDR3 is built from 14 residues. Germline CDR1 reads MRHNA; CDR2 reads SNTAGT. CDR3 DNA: TGTGCCAGCAGTGCGGCCGGGACAGGGGATGGCTACACCTTC. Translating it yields CASSAAGTGDGYTF.

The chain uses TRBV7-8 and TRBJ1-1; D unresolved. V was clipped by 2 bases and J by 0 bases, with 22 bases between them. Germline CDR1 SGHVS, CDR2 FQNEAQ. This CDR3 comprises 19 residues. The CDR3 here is CASSLILGSKRDMNTEAFF. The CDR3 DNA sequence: TGTGCCAGCAGCTTAATACTTGGGTCTAAACGAGACATGAACACTGAAGCTTTCTTT. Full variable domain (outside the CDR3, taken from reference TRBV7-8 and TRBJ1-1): GAGVSQSPRYKVAKRGQDVALRCDPISGHVSLFWYQQALGQGPEFLTYFQNEAQLDKSGLPSDRFFAERPEGSVSTLKIQRTQQEDSAVYLCASSLILGSKRDMNTEAFFGQGTRLTVV.

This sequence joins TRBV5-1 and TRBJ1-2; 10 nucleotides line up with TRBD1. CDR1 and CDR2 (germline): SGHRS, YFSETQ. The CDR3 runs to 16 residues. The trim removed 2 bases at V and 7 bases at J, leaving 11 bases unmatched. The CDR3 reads CASSLSRTGGVGGYTF. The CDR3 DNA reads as TGCGCCAGCAGCTTATCAAGGACAGGGGGAGTAGGTGGCTACACCTTC.

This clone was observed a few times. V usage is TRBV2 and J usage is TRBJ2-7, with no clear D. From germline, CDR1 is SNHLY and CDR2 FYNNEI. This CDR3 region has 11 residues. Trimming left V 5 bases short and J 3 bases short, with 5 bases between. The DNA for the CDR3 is TGTGCCAGCAGTCTCATCTACGAGCAGTACTTC. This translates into CASSLIYEQYF.

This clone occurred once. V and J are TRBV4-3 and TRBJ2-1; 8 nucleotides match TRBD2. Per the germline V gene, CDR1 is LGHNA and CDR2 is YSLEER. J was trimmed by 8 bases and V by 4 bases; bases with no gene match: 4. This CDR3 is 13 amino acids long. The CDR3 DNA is TGCGCCAGCAGCCTTTCGCGGGGGGATGAGCAGTTCTTC. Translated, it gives CASSLSRGDEQFF.

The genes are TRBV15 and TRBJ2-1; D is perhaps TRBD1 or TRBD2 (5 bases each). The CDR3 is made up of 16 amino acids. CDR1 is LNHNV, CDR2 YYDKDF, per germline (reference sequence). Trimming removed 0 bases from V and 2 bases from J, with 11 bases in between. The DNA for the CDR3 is TGTGCCACCAGCAGAGATCTGTTGGGGGCCTACAATGAGCAGTTCTTC. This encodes CATSRDLLGAYNEQFF.

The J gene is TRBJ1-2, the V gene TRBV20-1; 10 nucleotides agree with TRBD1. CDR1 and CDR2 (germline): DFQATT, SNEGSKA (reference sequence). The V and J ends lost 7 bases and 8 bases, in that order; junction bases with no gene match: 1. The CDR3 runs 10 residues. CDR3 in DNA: TGCAGTGTGGGACAGGGGGGCTACACCTTC. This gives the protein CSVGQGGYTF.

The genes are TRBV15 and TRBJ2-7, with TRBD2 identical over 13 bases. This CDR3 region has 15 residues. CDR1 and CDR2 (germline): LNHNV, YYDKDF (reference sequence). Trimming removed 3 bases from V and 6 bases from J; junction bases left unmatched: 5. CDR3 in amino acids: CATSRGLAGLGEQYF. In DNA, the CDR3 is TGTGCCACCAGCAGGGGACTAGCGGGACTCGGCGAGCAGTACTTC.

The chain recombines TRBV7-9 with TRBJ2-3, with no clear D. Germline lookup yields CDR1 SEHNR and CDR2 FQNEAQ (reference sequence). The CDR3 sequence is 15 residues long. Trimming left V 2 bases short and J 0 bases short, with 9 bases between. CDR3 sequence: CASSLRLTSTDTQYF. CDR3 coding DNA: TGTGCCAGCAGCTTACGGCTAACTAGCACAGATACGCAGTATTTT.

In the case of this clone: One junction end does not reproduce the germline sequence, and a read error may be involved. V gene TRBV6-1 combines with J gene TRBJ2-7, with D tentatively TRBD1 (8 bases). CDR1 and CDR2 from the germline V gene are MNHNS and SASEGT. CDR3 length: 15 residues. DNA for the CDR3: TGTGCCAGCAGAGAAGGTTACAGGGGGGGCCACGAGCAGTACTTC. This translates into CASREGYRGGHEQYF.

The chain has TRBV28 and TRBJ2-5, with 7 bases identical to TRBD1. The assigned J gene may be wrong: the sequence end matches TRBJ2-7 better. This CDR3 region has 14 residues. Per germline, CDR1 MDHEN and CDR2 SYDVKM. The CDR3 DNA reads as TGTGCCAGCAGTATTGGACAGGCCGGGTACGAGCAGTACTTC. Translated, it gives CASSIGQAGYEQYF.

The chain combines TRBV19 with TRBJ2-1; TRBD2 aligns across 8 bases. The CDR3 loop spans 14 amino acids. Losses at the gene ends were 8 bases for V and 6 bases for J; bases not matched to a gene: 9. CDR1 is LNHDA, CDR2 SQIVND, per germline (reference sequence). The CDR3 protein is CASEWSGSINEQFF. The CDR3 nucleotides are TGTGCCAGTGAATGGAGCGGGAGTATCAATGAGCAGTTCTTC.

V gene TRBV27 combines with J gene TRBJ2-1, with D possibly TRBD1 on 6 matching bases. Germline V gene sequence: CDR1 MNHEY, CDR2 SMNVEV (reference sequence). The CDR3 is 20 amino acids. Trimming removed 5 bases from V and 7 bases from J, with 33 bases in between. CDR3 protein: CASSPQGPRRISYRQNEQFF. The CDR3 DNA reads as TGTGCCAGCAGTCCTCAGGGGCCCCGCCGAATTAGCTACAGGCAGAATGAGCAGTTCTTC.

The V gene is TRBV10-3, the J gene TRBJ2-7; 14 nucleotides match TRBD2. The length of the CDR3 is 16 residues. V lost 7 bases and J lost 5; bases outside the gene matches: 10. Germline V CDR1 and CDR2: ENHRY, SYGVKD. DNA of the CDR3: TGTGCCATCAACTCCGGACTAGCGGGAGGTATCGACGAGCAGTACTTC. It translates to CAINSGLAGGIDEQYF.

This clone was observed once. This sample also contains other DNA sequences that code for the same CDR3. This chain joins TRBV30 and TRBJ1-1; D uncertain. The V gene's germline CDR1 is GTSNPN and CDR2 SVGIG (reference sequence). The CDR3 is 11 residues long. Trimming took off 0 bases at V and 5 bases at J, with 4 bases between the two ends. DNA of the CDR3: TGTGCCTGGAGTGTACTTACTGAAGCTTTCTTT. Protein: CAWSVLTEAFF.

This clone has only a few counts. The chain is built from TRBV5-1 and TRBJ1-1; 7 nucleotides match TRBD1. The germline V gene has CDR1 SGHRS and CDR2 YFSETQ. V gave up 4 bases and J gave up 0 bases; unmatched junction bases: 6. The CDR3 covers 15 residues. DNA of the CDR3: TGCGCCAGCAGCCCCGGGACAGCCATGAACACTGAAGCTTTCTTT. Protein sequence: CASSPGTAMNTEAFF.